One sample yielded the 7 T cell receptor beta chains listed below, sequenced in a study of blood T cells in healthy people across ages (dated by TCRdb to about 2015). The library was made by 5' RACE. Sequencing used an Illumina HiSeq 2500. A second roughly 6 to 12 cycle PCR used a sample-barcoded 5' primer and a J-beta primer mix. TCRdb's own reprocessing of the public reads used fastp at Q25 and MiXCR and kept productive beta chains. Duplicate CDR3 protein sequences are folded into a single record with the most common DNA and genes. Counted in this sample were approximately 960,000 distinct CDR3 sequences; around 29% of them appeared once. The ten largest clones add up to roughly 10% of the sample. The data were also submitted as part of a second study, on T cells of mothers and their children.

The sample was blood. All receptors derive from a woman in her thirties or forties in good health.

V usage is TRBV12-3 or TRBV12-4 and J usage is TRBJ2-1, with TRBD2 identical over 10 bases. With 6 bases clipped from V and 2 bases from J, the junction kept 4 bases outside the gene matches. The length of the CDR3 is 15 residues. This CDR3 is CASRISGGTYNEQFF. The CDR3 DNA reads as TGTGCCAGCAGAATTAGCGGGGGGACCTACAATGAGCAGTTCTTC.

In this sample, this clonotype turned up a few times. The gene calls are TRBV12-3 or TRBV12-4 and TRBJ2-2; D tentatively reads TRBD1 or TRBD2 (5 bases each). The CDR3 has 16 amino acids. Trimming left V 2 bases short and J 5 bases short, with 15 bases between. In DNA form, the CDR3 reads TGTGCCAGCAGTTTACCTTGGGGGAAAGGGACCGGGGAGCTGTTTTTT. It is translated as CASSLPWGKGTGELFF.

This clonotype was observed many times. This chain links TRBV29-1 with TRBJ2-7; the match to TRBD1 covers 9 bases. Per the germline V gene, CDR1 is SQVTM and CDR2 is ANQGSEA. The junction had 14 bases not matched to a gene; V was cut back by 6 bases and J by 2 bases. This CDR3 region has 16 residues. As DNA, the CDR3 is TGCAGCGTGGGGACAGGGACTGGCTTGGGGACCTACGAGCAGTACTTC. The encoded protein is CSVGTGTGLGTYEQYF.

J is TRBJ2-5 and V is TRBV4-3; no reliable D call. This CDR3 is 15 amino acids long. Germline V gene sequence: CDR1 LGHNA, CDR2 YSLEER. V was shortened by 0 bases and J by 8 bases, with 16 bases between the two germline ends. The CDR3 region has the DNA TGCGCCAGCAGCCAAGATAGAGAGGCAGTTGGTACCCAGTACTTC. As protein: CASSQDREAVGTQYF.

In its sample, this clonotype was seen a few times. Compared with germline, one end of the junction differs, possibly owing to a read error. The V and J genes are TRBV5-1 and TRBJ2-2; unclear D gene. The CDR3 sequence is 14 residues long. The germline CDR1 and CDR2 sequences are SGHRS and YFSETQ. CDR3: CASSLDGATGELFF. In DNA, the CDR3 is TGTGCCAGCAGCTTAGATGGTGCCACCGGGGAGCTGTTTTTT.

The chain joins TRBV7-2 to TRBJ2-7; 9 positions match TRBD1. The CDR3 loop spans 15 amino acids. V shed 4 bases and J 5 bases; nucleotides not matched to a gene: 9. Germline assignment: CDR1 SGHTA and CDR2 FQGNSA. In nucleotides, the CDR3 is TGTGCCAGCAGCTCGGGACAGGGCGTAGAAAACGAGCAGTACTTC. Translation gives CASSSGQGVENEQYF.

Notes on this clonotype: Since a much larger clone is just one base distant, this may be a read error. The genes are TRBV7-3 and TRBJ2-1, with D unclear. The CDR3 has 15 residues. Looked up from germline, CDR1 is SGHTA and CDR2 is FQGTGA. The CDR3: CTSSLGLGSYNEQFF. The CDR3 DNA sequence: TGTACCAGCAGCTTAGGCTTGGGCTCCTACAATGAGCAGTTCTTC.